This TCR beta chain stems from a study of blood T cell repertoires in COVID-19. Study information: Sites in the United States, Italy and Spain provided acute and convalescent COVID-19 samples. The analysed material was cDNA or gDNA that came from T cells, B-cell-depleted T cells, or PBMCs.

V dropped 4 bases and J dropped 2 bases, with 13 bases sitting between them. Germline loops: CDR1 SGHRS, CDR2 YFSETQ. The CDR3 is made up of 15 amino acids. In the original analysis: Estimates of nucleated cell counts were drawn from the amplification of reference gene primers. Produced via immunoSEQ multiplex PCR; TCRdb's table is partial and in-frame only. V and J calls and clone size are copied from that table; D and trimming were computed from the DNA. This table has 100,000 to 120,000 clones, 82% appearing once. Material for sequencing was peripheral blood. The J gene is TRBJ1-5, the V gene TRBV5-1; TRBD1 might be the D (5 bases). This sequence originates from a woman aged 80 or over with acute or convalescent COVID-19. The CDR3 nucleotides read TGCGCCAGCAGCCTGGGGCCCGAGGGCAATCAGCCCCAGCATTTT. It translates to CASSLGPEGNQPQHF.